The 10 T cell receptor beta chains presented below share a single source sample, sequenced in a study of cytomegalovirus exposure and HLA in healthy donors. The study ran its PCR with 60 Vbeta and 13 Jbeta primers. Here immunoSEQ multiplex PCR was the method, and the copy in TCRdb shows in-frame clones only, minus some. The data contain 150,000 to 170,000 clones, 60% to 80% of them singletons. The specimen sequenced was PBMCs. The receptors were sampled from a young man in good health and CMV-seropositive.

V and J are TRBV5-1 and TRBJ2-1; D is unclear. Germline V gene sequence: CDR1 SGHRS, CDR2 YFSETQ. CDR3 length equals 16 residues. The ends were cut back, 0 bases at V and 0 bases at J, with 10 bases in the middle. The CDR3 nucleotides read TGCGCCAGCAGCTTGGATACTGCAAGCTCCTACAATGAGCAGTTCTTC. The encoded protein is CASSLDTASSYNEQFF.

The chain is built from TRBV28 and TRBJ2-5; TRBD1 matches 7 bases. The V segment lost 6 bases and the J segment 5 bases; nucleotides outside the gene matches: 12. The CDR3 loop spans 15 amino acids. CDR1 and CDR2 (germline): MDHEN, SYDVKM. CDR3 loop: CASSTTRGQRETQYF. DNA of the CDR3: TGTGCCAGCAGCACAACTAGGGGACAGCGGGAGACCCAGTACTTC.

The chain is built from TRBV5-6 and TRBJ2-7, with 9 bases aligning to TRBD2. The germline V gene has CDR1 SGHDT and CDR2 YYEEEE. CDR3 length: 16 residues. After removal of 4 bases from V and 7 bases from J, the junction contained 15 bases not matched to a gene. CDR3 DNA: TGTGCCAGCAGCAGAGAGGTAGCGGGACTAGCTGGTGAGCAGTACTTC. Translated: CASSREVAGLAGEQYF.

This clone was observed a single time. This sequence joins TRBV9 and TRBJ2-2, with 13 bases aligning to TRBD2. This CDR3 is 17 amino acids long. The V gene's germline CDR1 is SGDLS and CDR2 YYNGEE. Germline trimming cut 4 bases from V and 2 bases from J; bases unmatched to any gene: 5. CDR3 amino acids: CASSPGLAGSNTGELFF. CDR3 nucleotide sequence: TGTGCCAGCAGCCCGGGACTAGCGGGAAGTAACACCGGGGAGCTGTTTTTT.

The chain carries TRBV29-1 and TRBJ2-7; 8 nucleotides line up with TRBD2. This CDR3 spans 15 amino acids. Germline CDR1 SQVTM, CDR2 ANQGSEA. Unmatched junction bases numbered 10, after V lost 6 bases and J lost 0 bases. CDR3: CSVGDGGRSSYEQYF. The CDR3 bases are TGCAGCGTCGGGGATGGCGGGAGGTCCTCCTACGAGCAGTACTTC.

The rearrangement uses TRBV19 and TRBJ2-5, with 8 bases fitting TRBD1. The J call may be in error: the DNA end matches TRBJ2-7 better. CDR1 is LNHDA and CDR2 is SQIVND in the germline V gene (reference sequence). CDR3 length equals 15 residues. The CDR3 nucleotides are TGTGCCAGTAGTATTGGGGACAGGTCATCCTACGAGCAGTACTTC. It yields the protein CASSIGDRSSYEQYF.

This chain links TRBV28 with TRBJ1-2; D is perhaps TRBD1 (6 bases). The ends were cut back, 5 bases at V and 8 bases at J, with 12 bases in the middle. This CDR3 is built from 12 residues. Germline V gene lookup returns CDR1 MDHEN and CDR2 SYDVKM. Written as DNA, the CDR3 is TGTGCCAGCAGTCCGATTCAGGGGGGCTACACCTTC. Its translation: CASSPIQGGYTF.

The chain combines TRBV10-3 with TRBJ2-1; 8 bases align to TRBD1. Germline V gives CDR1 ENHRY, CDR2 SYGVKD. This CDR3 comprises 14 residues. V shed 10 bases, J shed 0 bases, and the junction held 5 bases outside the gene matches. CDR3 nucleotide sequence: TGTGCCACCACAGGGGGGAGCTCCTACAATGAGCAGTTCTTC. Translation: CATTGGSSYNEQFF.

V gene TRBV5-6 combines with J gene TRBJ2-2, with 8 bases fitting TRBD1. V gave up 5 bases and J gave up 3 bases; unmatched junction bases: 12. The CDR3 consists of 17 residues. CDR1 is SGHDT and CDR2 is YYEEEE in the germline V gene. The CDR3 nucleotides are TGTGCCAGCAGTTCCGAGAGGACAGGGCGTCACACCGGGGAGCTGTTTTTT. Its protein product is CASSSERTGRHTGELFF.

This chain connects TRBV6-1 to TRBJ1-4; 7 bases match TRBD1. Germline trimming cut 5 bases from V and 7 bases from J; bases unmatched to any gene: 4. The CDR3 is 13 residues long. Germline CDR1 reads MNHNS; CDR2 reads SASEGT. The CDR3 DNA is TGTGCCAGCAGTCGACAGGGACTTGAAAAACTGTTTTTT. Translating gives CASSRQGLEKLFF.